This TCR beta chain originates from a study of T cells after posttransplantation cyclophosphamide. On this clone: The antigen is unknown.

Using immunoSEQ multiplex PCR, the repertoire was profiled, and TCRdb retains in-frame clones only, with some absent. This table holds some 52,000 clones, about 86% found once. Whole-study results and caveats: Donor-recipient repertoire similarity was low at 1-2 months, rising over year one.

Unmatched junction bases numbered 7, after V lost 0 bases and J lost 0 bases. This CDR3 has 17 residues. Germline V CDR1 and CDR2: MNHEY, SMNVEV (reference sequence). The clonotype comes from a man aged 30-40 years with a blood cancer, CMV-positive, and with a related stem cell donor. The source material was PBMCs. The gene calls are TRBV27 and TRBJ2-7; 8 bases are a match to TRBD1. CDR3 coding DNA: TGTGCCAGCAGTTTATCGGAGGTCGGGACAGGCTCCTACGAGCAGTACTTC. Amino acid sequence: CASSLSEVGTGSYEQYF.